The 17 T cell receptor beta chains below were found in one sample sequenced in a study of blood T cell repertoires in COVID-19. The protocol was immunoSEQ multiplex PCR, while the TCRdb copy is restricted to in-frame clones and leaves out a portion. The table records about 150,000 clones, about four fifths of them present only once. Sequencing was carried out using peripheral blood. Every receptor here comes from a woman older than 75 with acute or convalescent COVID-19.

This clone was seen a handful of times. V usage is TRBV7-9 and J usage is TRBJ2-5, with D unresolved. Germline CDR1 is SEHNR and CDR2 is FQNEAQ (reference sequence). The CDR3 loop spans 13 amino acids. V was clipped by 4 bases and J by 0 bases, with 6 bases between them. CDR3 in DNA: TGTGCCAGCAGCTCCTTTTACCAAGAGACCCAGTACTTC. It yields the protein CASSSFYQETQYF.

The J gene is TRBJ2-5, the V gene TRBV19; 7 bases match TRBD1. Germline CDR1 reads LNHDA; CDR2 reads SQIVND (reference sequence). This CDR3 has 16 amino acids. V gave up 4 bases and J gave up 2 bases; unmatched junction bases: 10. The CDR3 DNA reads as TGTGCCAGTAGTACCAACTACGGGACAGAGCAAGAGACCCAGTACTTC. This encodes CASSTNYGTEQETQYF.

This clone occurred once. This chain links TRBV18 with TRBJ1-4; 9 positions agree with TRBD1. CDR3 length: 16 amino acids. Germline lookup yields CDR1 KGHSH and CDR2 LQKENI. The trim removed 3 bases at V and 8 bases at J, leaving 10 bases unmatched. CDR3 sequence (DNA): TGTGCCAGCTCACCGGGACAGGGTGGGACTCGCGAAAAACTGTTTTTT. It translates to CASSPGQGGTREKLFF.

The CDR3 loop is CASSLAGENTIYF. The CDR3 DNA is TGTGCCAGCAGTCTGGCGGGGGAGAACACCATATATTTT. The chain combines TRBV6-5 with TRBJ1-3; D may be TRBD1 (5 bases). Per the germline V gene, CDR1 is MNHEY and CDR2 is SVGAGI. Trimming left V 5 bases short and J 7 bases short, with 12 bases between. This CDR3 is 13 amino acids long.

CDR3 loop: CASSEFGTDQPQHF. As DNA, the CDR3 is TGTGCCAGCAGTGAATTTGGAACAGACCAGCCCCAGCATTTT. The V gene is TRBV2, the J gene TRBJ1-5; D remains ambiguous. This CDR3 is built from 14 residues. Germline V lookup: CDR1 SNHLY, CDR2 FYNNEI. Trimming removed 2 bases at V and 7 bases at J, with 12 bases between. Complete variable domain (other parts from reference TRBV2 and TRBJ1-5): EPEVTQTPSHQVTQMGQEVILRCVPISNHLYFYWYRQILGQKVEFLVSFYNNEISEKSEIFDDQFSVERPDGSNFTLKIRSTKLEDSAMYFCASSEFGTDQPQHFGDGTRLSIL.

V usage is TRBV19 and J usage is TRBJ1-6; unclear D gene. Looked up from germline, CDR1 is LNHDA and CDR2 is SQIVND (reference sequence). V lost 5 bases, J lost 9 bases, and 14 bases lay in between. The CDR3 sequence is 14 residues long. The CDR3 is CASSSRKQISPLHF. The CDR3 nucleotides are TGTGCCAGTAGTTCCAGAAAACAGATTTCACCCCTCCACTTT. Using reference TRBV19 and TRBJ1-6 for the parts outside the CDR3, the full variable domain is DGGITQSPKYLFRKEGQNVTLSCEQNLNHDAMYWYRQDPGQGLRLIYYSQIVNDFQKGDIAEGYSVSREKKESFPLTVTSAQKNPTAFYLCASSSRKQISPLHFGNGTRLTVT.

This chain joins TRBV3-1 (or the pseudogene TRBV3-2) and TRBJ1-1; D unclear. Between the trimmed V and J ends, which lost 3 bases and 0 bases, there was a span of 11 bases. This CDR3 comprises 15 residues. Looked up from germline, CDR1 is LGHDT and CDR2 is YNNKEL (reference sequence). CDR3 protein: CASSQLQNMNTEAFF. CDR3 nucleotides: TGTGCCAGCAGCCAGCTACAGAACATGAACACTGAAGCTTTCTTT.

The chain is built from TRBV2 and TRBJ1-5; 7 bases map to TRBD1. This CDR3 has 13 amino acids. Germline V gene lookup returns CDR1 SNHLY and CDR2 FYNNEI. V dropped 7 bases and J dropped 2; count of bases not matched to a gene: 2. The CDR3, as DNA: TGTGCCAGCAATGACAGGGGCAATCAGCCCCAGCATTTT. It codes for CASNDRGNQPQHF.

This clone came up a few times. This chain joins TRBV3-1 (or the pseudogene TRBV3-2) and TRBJ2-3; 11 bases line up with TRBD2. With 4 bases clipped from V and 4 bases from J, the junction kept 4 bases outside the gene matches. The CDR3 spans 15 residues. CDR1 is LGHDT and CDR2 is YNNKEL in the germline V gene (reference sequence). The CDR3 DNA reads as TGTGCCAGCAGCCGGGTACTAGCGGGAGCAGATACGCAGTATTTT. It yields the protein CASSRVLAGADTQYF.

V usage is TRBV29-1 and J usage is TRBJ1-4; D possibly corresponds to TRBD1 (5 bases). The V and J ends lost 3 bases and 8 bases respectively, with 13 bases between them. CDR1 and CDR2 from the germline V gene are SQVTM and ANQGSEA. The CDR3 covers 13 residues. The CDR3 region is CSVETAGWEKLFF. The CDR3 nucleotides read TGCAGCGTTGAGACCGCAGGGTGGGAAAAACTGTTTTTT.

V gene TRBV28 combines with J gene TRBJ2-3; no reliable D call. CDR1 MDHEN and CDR2 SYDVKM come from the germline V gene. The CDR3 sequence is 12 residues long. Trimming took off 5 bases at V and 3 bases at J, with 6 bases between the two ends. The CDR3 spells CASSPFTDTQYF. Written as DNA, the CDR3 is TGTGCCAGCAGTCCGTTTACAGATACGCAGTATTTT. Full variable domain (rest looked up from reference TRBV28 and TRBJ2-3): DVKVTQSSRYLVKRTGEKVFLECVQDMDHENMFWYRQDPGLGLRLIYFSYDVKMKEKGDIPEGYSVSREKKERFSLILESASTNQTSMYLCASSPFTDTQYFGPGTRLTVL.

This chain uses TRBV6-5 with TRBJ1-2; 12 bases align to TRBD1. Trimming took 6 bases from V and 4 from J; bases not matched to a gene: 6. CDR3 length equals 15 residues. The germline CDR1 and CDR2 sequences are MNHEY and SVGAGI. CDR3 bases: TGTGCCAGCAGCACCGGGACAGGGGGCTCCTATGGCTACACCTTC. This encodes CASSTGTGGSYGYTF.

The chain recombines TRBV6-1 with TRBJ2-3, with 10 bases identical to TRBD2. V shed 0 bases, J shed 0 bases, and the junction held 6 bases outside the gene matches. The CDR3 spans 18 residues. CDR1 is MNHNS, CDR2 SASEGT, per germline. CDR3 residues: CASSEAERGGYSTDTQYF. The CDR3 coding sequence is TGTGCCAGCAGTGAAGCAGAGCGGGGGGGATATAGCACAGATACGCAGTATTTT.

The rearrangement uses TRBV28 and TRBJ1-2, with D unresolved. Germline V gene lookup returns CDR1 MDHEN and CDR2 SYDVKM. V lost 2 bases and J lost 3, with 10 bases in between. The CDR3 is 14 residues long. The CDR3 loop is CASSLIAPDYGYTF. The CDR3 nucleotides read TGTGCCAGCAGTTTAATAGCTCCCGACTATGGCTACACCTTC.

The sample holds a few counts of this clone. The rearrangement uses TRBV18 and TRBJ1-4; 7 bases are a match to TRBD1. This CDR3 is 15 amino acids long. With 6 bases clipped from V and 7 bases from J, the junction kept 11 bases outside the gene matches. Germline V gene data show CDR1 as KGHSH and CDR2 as LQKENI. CDR3 in amino acids: CASSTVQGGAEKLFF. CDR3 sequence (DNA): TGTGCCAGCTCGACCGTTCAGGGGGGCGCTGAAAAACTGTTTTTT. The full variable domain, rest sourced from reference TRBV18 and TRBJ1-4, is NAGVMQNPRHLVRRRGQEARLRCSPMKGHSHVYWYRQLPEEGLKFMVYLQKENIIDESGMPKERFSAEFPKEGPSILRIQQVVRGDSAAYFCASSTVQGGAEKLFFGSGTQLSVL.

This chain uses TRBV3-1 (or the pseudogene TRBV3-2) with TRBJ2-3; 7 bases agree with TRBD2. V lost 5 bases to trimming and J lost 0 bases; unmatched junction nucleotides: 5. Germline V CDR1 and CDR2: LGHDT, YNNKEL (reference sequence). This CDR3 has 15 amino acids. The CDR3 DNA reads TGTGCCAGCAGCTCCCCGGGGGGTAGCACAGATACGCAGTATTTT. Its translation: CASSSPGGSTDTQYF.

The CDR3 here is CASALQETQYF. In nucleotides, the CDR3 is TGTGCCAGCGCCCTACAAGAGACCCAGTACTTC. The chain employs TRBV2 and TRBJ2-5; D remains unclear. CDR3 length equals 11 residues. Germline CDR1 and CDR2: SNHLY and FYNNEI. Trimming took 8 bases from V and 2 from J, leaving 6 bases between them. The variable domain in full, completed from reference TRBV2 and TRBJ2-5, reads EPEVTQTPSHQVTQMGQEVILRCVPISNHLYFYWYRQILGQKVEFLVSFYNNEISEKSEIFDDQFSVERPDGSNFTLKIRSTKLEDSAMYFCASALQETQYFGPGTRLLVL.